The present entry profiles one T cell receptor beta chain with its context. It is unclear where the CDR3 begins or ends on the DNA, so no DNA is shown, and the CDR3 is as TCRdb lists it. The germline V gene has CDR1 MNHEY and CDR2 SVGAGI. The CDR3 has 15 amino acids, counting both end residues. TCRdb's table, derived via immunoSEQ multiplex PCR, lists solely in-frame clones and lacks some. The repertoire holds 150,000 to 200,000 clones, about 82% seen once, with over 5% in the top ten. The data stem from a study of blood T cell repertoires in COVID-19. Study in general: Spain, Italy and the United States supplied samples that represented acute and convalescent COVID-19.

This receptor was obtained from a woman in her 30s with acute or convalescent COVID-19. Material for sequencing was peripheral blood. The rearrangement uses TRBV6-5 and TRBJ2-3; TRBD2 is the table's D call and was not checked against the DNA. Here the CDR3 reads CASILAWGGADTQYF.